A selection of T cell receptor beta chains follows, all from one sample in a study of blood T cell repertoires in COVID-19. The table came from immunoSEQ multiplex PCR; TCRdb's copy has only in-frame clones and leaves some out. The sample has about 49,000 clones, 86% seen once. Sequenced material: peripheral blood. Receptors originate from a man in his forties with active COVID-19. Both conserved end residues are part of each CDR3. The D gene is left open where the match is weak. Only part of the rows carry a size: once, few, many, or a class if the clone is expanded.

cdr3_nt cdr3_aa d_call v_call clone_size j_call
TGTGCCACCACCGGAGGGGGGGAGGGGAATGAGCAGTTCTTC CATTGGGEGNEQFF . TRBV15 . TRBJ2-1
TGTGCCAGCAGCATGAGGACAGGGGGGAATTCACCCCTCCACTTT CASSMRTGGNSPLHF TRBD1 TRBV11-2 few TRBJ1-6
TGCAGCGTTGAAAGGCAGGGGACGCCTGAAGCTTTCTTT CSVERQGTPEAFF . TRBV29-1 . TRBJ1-1
TGTGCCAGCAGCCAAGATAGTCAAGAGACCCAGTACTTC CASSQDSQETQYF . TRBV4-2 . TRBJ2-5
TGTGCCAGCCCACTAACCTCGGGGACAGGGGGGAATGAGCAGTTCTTC CASPLTSGTGGNEQFF TRBD1 TRBV2 once TRBJ2-1
TGTGCCAGCAGTTATGGTCGAGGCTACGAGCAGTACTTC CASSYGRGYEQYF . TRBV6-5 . TRBJ2-7
TGCAGTGGACAGGGAAATTCACCCCTCCACTTT CSGQGNSPLHF TRBD1 TRBV20-1 . TRBJ1-6
TGTGCCAGCAGCCAAGGACAGGGATGGGGGAACACTGAAGCTTTCTTT CASSQGQGWGNTEAFF TRBD1 TRBV14 . TRBJ1-1
TGCGCCAGCAACCCTTTTTGGACTACTAGCGGGAGGTTAGACTACGAGCAGTACTTC CASNPFWTTSGRLDYEQYF TRBD2 TRBV4-1 . TRBJ2-7
TGTGCCACCAGAGGGACTAGCGGCCCGTCGGGCGGGGAGCTGTTTTTT CATRGTSGPSGGELFF TRBD2 TRBV6-6 many TRBJ2-2
TGTGCCATCAGTACTAGCGAGGACTACGAGCAGTACTTC CAISTSEDYEQYF TRBD2 TRBV10-3 . TRBJ2-7
TGTGCCAGCAGCCCGGACAGGTACTCTGGAAACACCATATATTTT CASSPDRYSGNTIYF TRBD1 TRBV7-9 . TRBJ1-3
TGTGCCAGCATCCCCGGGACTAGCCCTACTGGGGGCTACAATGAGCAGTTCTTC CASIPGTSPTGGYNEQFF TRBD2 TRBV27 . TRBJ2-1
TGTGCCAGCAGCTTGGAGGGAACCAGGGAATTGGCTGAAGCTTTCTTT CASSLEGTRELAEAFF . TRBV5-4 once TRBJ1-1
TGTGCCAGTAAGCGGGAGGGGGACAATGAGCAGTTCTTC CASKREGDNEQFF TRBD2 TRBV12-3/TRBV12-4 . TRBJ2-1
TGTGCCAGCAGACCAGGGGGCGGTCAGCCCCAGCATTTT CASRPGGGQPQHF TRBD1 TRBV28 . TRBJ1-5
TGTGCCAGCAGCTTCGGGGAAGAGACCCAGTACTTC CASSFGEETQYF . TRBV11-2 . TRBJ2-5
TGTGCCAGCAGTTTCTCTAGCGGTGGGACCCAGTACTTC CASSFSSGGTQYF TRBD2 TRBV12-3/TRBV12-4 few TRBJ2-5
TGTGCCAGCAGCGGGGGCCAGGGTGTGTGGGAAGCTTTCTTT CASSGGQGVWEAFF . TRBV9 . TRBJ1-1
TGTGCCAGCAGCTTAGGCCTAGCGGGAGGGCCTCAAGAGACCCAGTACTTC CASSLGLAGGPQETQYF TRBD2 TRBV7-2 once TRBJ2-5
TGTGCCAGCAGCTTGGGGACAGAAGAGACCCAGTACTTC CASSLGTEETQYF . TRBV5-5 . TRBJ2-5
TGTGCCAGCAGTTCCACTAGCGGGAGCACCAATGAGCAGTTCTTC CASSSTSGSTNEQFF TRBD2 TRBV27 . TRBJ2-1
TGTGCCATCAGTTTGGTGTCGGCGGATGAGCAGTTCTTC CAISLVSADEQFF . TRBV10-3 . TRBJ2-1
TGTGCCAGTAGTAGAGTACACCTCCCGGGAACTGAAGCTTTCTTT CASSRVHLPGTEAFF . TRBV19 . TRBJ1-1
TGTGCCAGCTCAGACGACAGGGCCACCGGGGAGCTGTTTTTT CASSDDRATGELFF TRBD1 TRBV18 few TRBJ2-2
TGTGCCAGCAGCTTAGAGGGCAAGAGCTCCTACAATGAGCAGTTCTTC CASSLEGKSSYNEQFF . TRBV11-2 . TRBJ2-1
TGTGCCAGCAGCGTGGACAGGGGAGACACTGAAGCTTTCTTT CASSVDRGDTEAFF TRBD1 TRBV9 . TRBJ1-1
TGTGCCAGCAGTTACTCTCTGCCCACTTTGGTAGCGGGAGTAGGATACGAGCAGTACTTC CASSYSLPTLVAGVGYEQYF TRBD2 TRBV6-2/TRBV6-3 . TRBJ2-7
TGTGCCAGTAGTAGGACAGGGGAAATGGCCTACGAGCAGTACTTC CASSRTGEMAYEQYF TRBD1 TRBV19 . TRBJ2-7
TGCGCCAGCAGCTTGGCCCCAGGGGCGAACACTGAAGCTTTCTTT CASSLAPGANTEAFF . TRBV5-1 . TRBJ1-1
TGTGCCAGCAGCTTAAAACTAGCGGGAGCCCCAGATACGCAGTATTTT CASSLKLAGAPDTQYF TRBD2 TRBV7-3 . TRBJ2-3
TGTGCCAGCAGCTTAAGACTAGACGGAGCAGATACGCAGTATTTT CASSLRLDGADTQYF . TRBV7-2 . TRBJ2-3